One sample yielded the 28 T cell receptor beta chains listed below, sequenced in a study of cytomegalovirus exposure and HLA in healthy donors. In the PCR, 60 Vbeta and 13 Jbeta primers were used. Only in-frame clones appear in the TCRdb table, and some are missing; sequencing was by immunoSEQ multiplex PCR. This sample has about 140,000 clones, with roughly 88% found just once. Source material: PBMCs. These receptors were taken from a middle-aged woman in good health and CMV-seronegative.

The chain is built from TRBV7-8 and TRBJ2-5; a weak D match, TRBD1 (5 bases). Germline V gives CDR1 SGHVS, CDR2 FQNEAQ. This CDR3 spans 13 amino acids. V lost 1 base and J 5 bases, leaving 8 bases between the germline ends. CDR3 in DNA: TGTGCCAGCAGCTTAGTTGGGGCGGAGACCCAGTACTTC. It specifies CASSLVGAETQYF.

The chain carries TRBV9 and TRBJ2-5; no firm D call. The V gene lost 0 bases and the J gene lost 5 bases, with 8 bases spanning the gap. The CDR3 is 13 amino acids. Germline CDR1 reads SGDLS; CDR2 reads YYNGEE. The CDR3 region is CASSVAMEETQYF. The CDR3 DNA follows: TGTGCCAGCAGCGTAGCGATGGAGGAGACCCAGTACTTC.

J is TRBJ1-2 and V is TRBV11-2, with D maybe TRBD1 (6 bases). The CDR3 runs to 16 residues. V was clipped by 1 base and J by 4 bases, with 16 bases between them. From germline, CDR1 is SGHAT and CDR2 FQNNGV. The CDR3 coding sequence is TGTGCCAGCAGCTTAGTTGGGGGGGCGATAAGCTATGGCTACACCTTC. This encodes CASSLVGGAISYGYTF.

The rearrangement links TRBV28 to TRBJ1-2, with 8 bases fitting TRBD1. Per germline, CDR1 MDHEN and CDR2 SYDVKM. The CDR3 spans 15 residues. Losses at the gene ends were 4 bases for V and 5 bases for J; bases not matched to a gene: 9. CDR3 sequence reads: CASSSPGTGGYGYTF. As DNA, the CDR3 is TGTGCCAGCAGTTCGCCCGGGACAGGAGGGTATGGCTACACCTTC.

This chain connects TRBV5-1 to TRBJ2-1, with 9 bases aligning to TRBD2. This CDR3 contains 14 residues. The germline V gene encodes CDR1 SGHRS and CDR2 YFSETQ. The V and J ends lost 2 bases and 7 bases, in that order; junction bases with no gene match: 4. This chain's CDR3 is CASSLLREGNEQFF. The CDR3 nucleotides read TGCGCCAGCAGCTTACTGCGGGAGGGAAATGAGCAGTTCTTC.

V usage is TRBV7-8 and J usage is TRBJ2-7; 8 positions agree with TRBD2. The CDR3 covers 15 residues. The V gene end was trimmed by 5 bases and the J gene end by 1 base; junction bases not matched to a gene: 7. CDR1 is SGHVS, CDR2 FQNEAQ, per germline. CDR3 sequence (DNA): TGTGCCAGCAGCAAAGAGCGGGAGCGGTCCTACGAGCAGTACTTC. It translates to CASSKERERSYEQYF.

The chain recombines TRBV29-1 with TRBJ2-7; D gene unclear. The V and J ends lost 3 bases and 5 bases respectively, with 11 bases between them. The CDR3 consists of 12 residues. Germline V lookup: CDR1 SQVTM, CDR2 ANQGSEA. The CDR3 sequence is CSVDTLSDEQYF. DNA of the CDR3: TGCAGCGTTGATACCCTGTCGGACGAGCAGTACTTC.

This clone was found a few times. The V and J genes are TRBV4-1 and TRBJ2-7; maybe TRBD2 (5 bases). Per germline, CDR1 MGHRA and CDR2 YSYEKL. The V end lost 8 bases, the J end lost 5 bases, and 16 bases lay between the germline ends. CDR3 length: 13 amino acids. The CDR3 DNA sequence: TGCGCCAGCCGGGGTCCGGGGATGCACGAGCAGTACTTC. Its protein product is CASRGPGMHEQYF.

The genes are TRBV2 and TRBJ2-5, with 7 bases that match TRBD1. The CDR3 covers 13 residues. Trimming cost V 7 bases and J 1 base; bases outside gene matches: 3. The germline gives CDR1 SNHLY, CDR2 FYNNEI. Here the CDR3 reads CASTGTVQETQYF. The CDR3 DNA is TGTGCCAGCACAGGGACAGTCCAAGAGACCCAGTACTTC.

V is TRBV28 and J is TRBJ1-5; D unclear. CDR1 and CDR2 from the germline V gene are MDHEN and SYDVKM. V lost 3 bases to trimming and J lost 7 bases, with 19 bases between them. The CDR3 covers 16 residues. The CDR3 bases are TGTGCCAGCAGTTTCGCCCATGGAGGGTACGGACAGCCCCAGCATTTT. Translation: CASSFAHGGYGQPQHF.

This chain uses TRBV6-6 with TRBJ2-5; 9 bases are shared with TRBD1. V gave up 6 bases and J gave up 5 bases; unmatched junction bases: 7. The CDR3 loop spans 14 amino acids. Germline V gene sequence: CDR1 MNHNY, CDR2 SVGAGI (reference sequence). The CDR3 bases are TGTGCCAGCAGGGAACAGGGGGCTAGGGAGACCCAGTACTTC. It specifies CASREQGARETQYF.

The CDR3 protein is CASSQSWGGSGRQNIQYF. CDR3 DNA: TGCGCCAGCAGCCAATCCTGGGGTGGTAGCGGGAGGCAAAACATTCAGTACTTC. The chain is built from TRBV4-3 and TRBJ2-4, with 10 bases fitting TRBD2. Per germline, CDR1 LGHNA and CDR2 YSLEER. Trimming at V came to 2 bases and at J to 5 bases, leaving 12 bases not matched to a gene. This CDR3 has 18 residues.

V and J are TRBV5-1 and TRBJ2-1; D may be TRBD1 (5 bases). CDR3 length: 15 amino acids. The V and J ends lost 6 bases and 3 bases respectively, with 16 bases between them. The V gene's germline CDR1 is SGHRS and CDR2 YFSETQ. CDR3 in DNA: TGCGCCAGCACCCCTCGCCAGGGTAGCTACAATGAGCAGTTCTTC. It codes for CASTPRQGSYNEQFF.

V and J are TRBV5-4 and TRBJ2-7; 9 bases fit TRBD1. The CDR3 consists of 14 residues. With V trimmed by 3 bases and J by 4 bases, 5 bases remained unmatched. In germline, CDR1 is SGHNT, CDR2 YYREEE (reference sequence). CDR3 loop: CASSWGQGRYEQYF. The CDR3 bases are TGTGCCAGCAGCTGGGGACAGGGACGGTACGAGCAGTACTTC.

This chain links TRBV7-8 with TRBJ2-5; the match to TRBD2 covers 9 bases. This CDR3 has 17 amino acids. Germline CDR1 and CDR2: SGHVS and FQNEAQ. V lost 3 bases, J lost 1 base, and 9 bases stayed unmatched. The CDR3 region is CASSFPLAGEIQETQYF. CDR3 sequence (DNA): TGTGCCAGCAGCTTCCCCTTAGCGGGAGAAATCCAAGAGACCCAGTACTTC.

This clone was counted only a few times. The V and J genes are TRBV18 and TRBJ1-5; TRBD1 aligns across 7 bases. V lost 3 bases and J lost 6; bases outside the gene matches: 5. The CDR3 totals 14 residues. The germline V gene has CDR1 KGHSH and CDR2 LQKENI. CDR3 coding DNA: TGTGCCAGCTCACCTGACAGGGCAAGTCAGCCCCAGCATTTT. Protein: CASSPDRASQPQHF. Variable domain in full (rest from reference TRBV18 and TRBJ1-5): NAGVMQNPRHLVRRRGQEARLRCSPMKGHSHVYWYRQLPEEGLKFMVYLQKENIIDESGMPKERFSAEFPKEGPSILRIQQVVRGDSAAYFCASSPDRASQPQHFGDGTRLSIL.

The gene calls are TRBV28 and TRBJ1-3; 7 nucleotides match TRBD1. Looked up from germline, CDR1 is MDHEN and CDR2 is SYDVKM. The CDR3 totals 15 residues. V was pared by 1 base and J by 3 bases, with 3 bases of the junction left unmatched. The CDR3 loop is CASSLSTGSGNTIYF. CDR3 nucleotides: TGTGCCAGCAGTTTATCGACAGGGAGTGGAAACACCATATATTTT.

This chain joins TRBV6-1 and TRBJ2-7; TRBD1 aligns across 10 bases. Germline loops: CDR1 MNHNS, CDR2 SASEGT. The J segment lost 3 bases and the V segment lost 1 base, leaving 3 bases of the junction unmatched. This CDR3 comprises 15 residues. The CDR3 sequence is CASSEGTGGYYEQYF. CDR3 bases: TGTGCCAGCAGTGAAGGGACAGGGGGATACTACGAGCAGTACTTC.

The DNA for the CDR3 is TGTGCCAGCAGCAACAGGGGGCAGGGTGGCTACACCTTC. It specifies CASSNRGQGGYTF. This chain joins TRBV6-5 and TRBJ1-2, with TRBD1 matching over 9 bases. Germline-derived CDR1 and CDR2 are MNHEY and SVGAGI. Unmatched junction bases numbered 6, after V lost 6 bases and J lost 7 bases. This CDR3 comprises 13 residues.

The chain uses TRBV21-1 and TRBJ2-3; the D call TRBD1 from the table was never checked on the DNA. TRBV21-1 is deemed a pseudogene. The CDR3 is 20 residues long. In DNA, the CDR3 is TGTGCCAGCAGCAAAGCCTCCGGGACAGGGGACCTCCTGAGCACAGATACGCAGTATTTT. Residues: CASSKASGTGDLLSTDTQYF.

The chain uses TRBV10-3 and TRBJ2-7, with 13 bases identical to TRBD2. V dropped 6 bases and J dropped 3; count of bases not matched to a gene: 5. CDR1 is ENHRY and CDR2 is SYGVKD in the germline V gene. This CDR3 is built from 15 residues. The CDR3 is CAISIGTSGIYEQYF. As DNA, the CDR3 is TGTGCCATCAGCATCGGGACTAGCGGGATCTACGAGCAGTACTTC.

The chain carries TRBV7-9 and TRBJ2-1; 9 bases agree with TRBD1. CDR3 size: 13 residues. Germline lookup yields CDR1 SEHNR and CDR2 FQNEAQ (reference sequence). Losses at the gene ends were 5 bases for V and 12 bases for J; bases not matched to a gene: 8. The CDR3 DNA reads TGTGCCAGCAGCAACCGGGACAGGGAGGGGCAGTTCTTC. Amino acid sequence: CASSNRDREGQFF. The complete variable domain, with remaining parts taken from reference TRBV7-9 and TRBJ2-1, reads DTGVSQNPRHKITKRGQNVTFRCDPISEHNRLYWYRQTLGQGPEFLTYFQNEAQLEKSRLLSDRFSAERPKGSFSTLEIQRTEQGDSAMYLCASSNRDREGQFFGPGTRLTVL.

V and J are TRBV7-9 and TRBJ2-7; 9 nucleotides match TRBD2. Germline lookup yields CDR1 SEHNR and CDR2 FQNEAQ (reference sequence). The CDR3 sequence is 15 residues long. J was trimmed by 5 bases and V by 5 bases; bases with no gene match: 10. CDR3 loop: CASSPSYSGSDEQYF. CDR3 sequence (DNA): TGTGCCAGCAGCCCTAGTTATAGCGGGAGCGACGAGCAGTACTTC.

This rearrangement joins TRBV5-1 to TRBJ2-7, with 15 bases matching TRBD2. Germline V gene data show CDR1 as SGHRS and CDR2 as YFSETQ. Losses at the gene ends were 4 bases for V and 4 bases for J; bases not matched to a gene: 6. This CDR3 comprises 16 residues. CDR3 nucleotides: TGCGCCAGCAGCAACCCAGGACTAGCGGGAGGGTACGAGCAGTACTTC. It yields the protein CASSNPGLAGGYEQYF.

The V and J genes are TRBV5-6 and TRBJ2-5; a weak D match, TRBD2 (5 bases). The germline CDR1 and CDR2 sequences are SGHDT and YYEEEE. The CDR3 sequence is 13 residues long. V lost 0 bases and J lost 5, with 8 bases in between. DNA for the CDR3: TGTGCCAGCAGCTTGGACCGGGGTGAGACCCAGTACTTC. Protein product: CASSLDRGETQYF. The whole variable domain, remainder taken from reference TRBV5-6 and TRBJ2-5, is DAGVTQSPTHLIKTRGQQVTLRCSPKSGHDTVSWYQQALGQGPQFIFQYYEEEERQRGNFPDRFSGHQFPNYSSELNVNALLLGDSALYLCASSLDRGETQYFGPGTRLLVL.

The J gene is TRBJ2-1, the V gene TRBV9, with 7 bases aligning to TRBD1. This CDR3 spans 15 amino acids. Germline V gene data show CDR1 as SGDLS and CDR2 as YYNGEE. After removal of 2 bases from V and 7 bases from J, the junction contained 9 bases not matched to a gene. The CDR3 coding sequence is TGTGCCAGCAGCGTGGGCCCGGACAGGTGGAATGAGCAGTTCTTC. Its protein product is CASSVGPDRWNEQFF.

The chain joins TRBV28 to TRBJ2-2, with 12 nucleotides matching TRBD2. The CDR3 runs to 14 residues. Unmatched junction bases numbered 7, after V lost 8 bases and J lost 9 bases. The V gene's germline CDR1 is MDHEN and CDR2 SYDVKM. The CDR3 DNA is TGTGCCAGCGCTGGGACTAGCGGGTTTTGGGAGCTGTTTTTT. Its translation is CASAGTSGFWELFF. The full variable domain, with the rest looked up from reference TRBV28 and TRBJ2-2, is DVKVTQSSRYLVKRTGEKVFLECVQDMDHENMFWYRQDPGLGLRLIYFSYDVKMKEKGDIPEGYSVSREKKERFSLILESASTNQTSMYLCASAGTSGFWELFFGEGSRLTVL.

CDR3 sequence reads: CASSLGAVISYEQYF. CDR3 DNA: TGTGCCAGCAGCTTAGGGGCAGTCATCTCCTACGAGCAGTACTTC. The chain couples TRBV7-8 to TRBJ2-7; D is unclear. Germline V gene lookup returns CDR1 SGHVS and CDR2 FQNEAQ. The CDR3 loop spans 15 amino acids. Trimming stripped 1 base from V and 0 bases from J, with 10 bases between.